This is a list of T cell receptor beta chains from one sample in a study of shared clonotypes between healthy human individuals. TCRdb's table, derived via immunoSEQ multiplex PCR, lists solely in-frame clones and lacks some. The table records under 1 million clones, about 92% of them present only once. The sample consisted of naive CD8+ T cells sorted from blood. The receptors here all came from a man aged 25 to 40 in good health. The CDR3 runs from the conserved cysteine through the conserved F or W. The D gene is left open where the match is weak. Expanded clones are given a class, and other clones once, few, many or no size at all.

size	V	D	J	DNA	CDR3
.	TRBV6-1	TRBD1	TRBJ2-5	TGTGCCAGCAGTGAAGAGCTAGGGACAGGGGGGGAGACCCAGTACTTC	CASSEELGTGGETQYF
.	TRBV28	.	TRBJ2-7	TGTGCCAGCAGTTTGGTGACAGCCCCCTACGAGCAGTACTTC	CASSLVTAPYEQYF
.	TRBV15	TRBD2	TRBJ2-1	TGTGCCACCAGCATCGGGACTAGCGGGAGGGAGAATGAGCAGTTCTTC	CATSIGTSGRENEQFF
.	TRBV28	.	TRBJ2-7	TGTGCCACTAGAGCGGTCTCCTACGAGCAGTACTTC	CATRAVSYEQYF
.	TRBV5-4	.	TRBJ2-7	TGTGCCAGCAGCTTGGGCGCGACTGGCAAATTCTCCTACGAGCAGTACTTC	CASSLGATGKFSYEQYF
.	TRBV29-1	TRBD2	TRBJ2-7	TGCAGCGTCCAGGGGGCTAGCGGGGGCTACGAGCAGTACTTC	CSVQGASGGYEQYF
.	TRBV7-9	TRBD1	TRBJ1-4	TGTGCCAGCAGCTTACCGGGACAGAAATTAACTAATGAAAAACTGTTTTTT	CASSLPGQKLTNEKLFF
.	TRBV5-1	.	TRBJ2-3	TGCGCCAGCAGCCTCGGACAGACCACAGATACGCAGTATTTT	CASSLGQTTDTQYF
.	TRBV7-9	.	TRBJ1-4	TGTGCCAGCAGCCTCCCGCACCCCGAGACGGCCGAAAAACTGTTTTTT	CASSLPHPETAEKLFF
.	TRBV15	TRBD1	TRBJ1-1	TGTGCCACCTTGGGGACAGGGGCCACTGAAGCTTTCTTT	CATLGTGATEAFF
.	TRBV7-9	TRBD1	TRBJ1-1	TGTGCCAGCAGCCCGGGACAGGGGATGAACACTGAAGCTTTCTTT	CASSPGQGMNTEAFF
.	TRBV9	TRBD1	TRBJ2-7	TGTGCCAGCAGCGCTTCCGGGGACAGGTTCTACGAGCAGTACTTC	CASSASGDRFYEQYF
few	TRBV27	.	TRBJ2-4	TGTGCCAGCATAGCCGTGGAGGGAAGTGGGTACATTCAGTACTTC	CASIAVEGSGYIQYF
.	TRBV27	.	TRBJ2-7	TGTGCCAGCAGTTTAGGGAGGGGGGCCTACGAGCAGTACTTC	CASSLGRGAYEQYF
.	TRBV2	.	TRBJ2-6	TGTGCCAGCAGTGAACGAGGCCCCGAGGTGACAGAAAGCTCTGGGGCCAACGTCCTGACTTTC	CASSERGPEVTESSGANVLTF
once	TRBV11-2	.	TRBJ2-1	TGTGCCAGCAGCCTCCCGAGGGTCCTAGCAGGCGTAGATGAGCAGTTCTTC	CASSLPRVLAGVDEQFF
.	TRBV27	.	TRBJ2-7	TGTGCCAGCAGTGCTCTCCGAGCCTACGAGCAGTACTTC	CASSALRAYEQYF
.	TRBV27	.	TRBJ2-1	TGTGCCAGCAGTTTATCTACAGGGAATGAGCAGTTCTTC	CASSLSTGNEQFF
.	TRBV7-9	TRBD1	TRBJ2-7	TGTGCCAGCAGCCGACTCCGTGGACAGGGGAACTACGAGCAGTACTTC	CASSRLRGQGNYEQYF
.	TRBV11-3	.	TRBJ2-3	TGTGCCAGCAGTCCGGGTGAGCGAGGGAGCACAGATACGCAGTATTTT	CASSPGERGSTDTQYF
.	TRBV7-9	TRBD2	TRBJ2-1	TGTGCCAGCCGTCGGACTAGCGGATCCTCGGTCGATGAGCAGTTCTTC	CASRRTSGSSVDEQFF
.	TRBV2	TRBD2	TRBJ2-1	TGTGCCAGCAGTGTTTTTGGGAGGGCCGCGGGGGAGCAGTTCTTC	CASSVFGRAAGEQFF
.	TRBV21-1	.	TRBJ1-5	TGTGCCAGCAGCCAGGACAGGGTGGTTCATCAGCCCCAGCATTTT	CASSQDRVVHQPQHF
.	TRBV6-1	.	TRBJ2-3	TGTGCCAGCAGTGAAGGGTTAGCGGCTAGCACAGATACGCAGTATTTT	CASSEGLAASTDTQYF
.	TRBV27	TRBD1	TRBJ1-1	TGTGCCAGCAGTTTAGGACAGGTGAACACTGAAGCTTTCTTT	CASSLGQVNTEAFF
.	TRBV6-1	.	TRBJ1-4	TGTGCCAGCAGTGAATCACGGGGGTCCGCGGAAAAACTGTTTTTT	CASSESRGSAEKLFF
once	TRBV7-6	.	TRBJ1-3	TGTGCCAGCAGCTCCACAGGAGGTCGTTCCGGAAACACCATATATTTT	CASSSTGGRSGNTIYF
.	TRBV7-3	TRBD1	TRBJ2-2	TGTGCCAGCAGCCTACAGGGGCTACTCGGGGAGCTGTTTTTT	CASSLQGLLGELFF
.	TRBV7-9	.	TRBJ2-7	TGTGCCAGCAGTCTCGGGACCAGTCCTACGGAGCAGTACTTC	CASSLGTSPTEQYF
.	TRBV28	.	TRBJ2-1	TGTGCCAGCAGTTCTCTAGCTTCCCGCTCCTACAATGAGCAGTTCTTC	CASSSLASRSYNEQFF
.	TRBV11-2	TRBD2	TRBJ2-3	TGTGCCAGCAGCTTCTGGACTAGCGGTGACACAGATACGCAGTATTTT	CASSFWTSGDTDTQYF
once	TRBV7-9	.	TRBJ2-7	TGTGCCAGCAGCTTAGAACTAGCTTCTCTCAACGAGCAGTACTTC	CASSLELASLNEQYF
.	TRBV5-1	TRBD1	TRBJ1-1	TGCGCCAGCAGCGGCGCCGGGACAGCTATTGGGGAAGCTTTCTTT	CASSGAGTAIGEAFF
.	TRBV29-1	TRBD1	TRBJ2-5	TGCAGCGGTTGGACAGGGGTAGGAGAGACCCAGTACTTC	CSGWTGVGETQYF
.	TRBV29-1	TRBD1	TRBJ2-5	TGCAGCGTTGTAGTGGGACAGGACGTAAAAGAGACCCAGTACTTC	CSVVVGQDVKETQYF